A single sample gave rise to the 13 T cell receptor beta chains below, sequenced in a study of CD8+ T cells in alopecia areata. As the sequencing template, cDNA was produced by extracting RNA and reverse transcribing it. Profiling relied on immunoSEQ multiplex PCR, and the TCRdb table lists in-frame clones only, not all of them. The sample lists a few hundred thousand clones, 35% to 40% seen once, with under 0.55% in the top ten. Treatment reported: oral pan-JAK inhibitor, 5-10 mg twice daily. The source was CD4+ T cells sorted from blood, collected at approximately week 30, from a patient treated with tofacitinib. The source is a human donor with alopecia areata.

This clone came up a few times. The V gene is TRBV7-9, the J gene TRBJ1-4; D remains ambiguous. The CDR3 length is 14 residues. Germline CDR1 and CDR2: SEHNR and FQNEAQ (reference sequence). Trimming took off 5 bases at V and 5 bases at J, with 12 bases between the two ends. The CDR3 is CASSLRAPNEKLFF. The CDR3 coding sequence is TGTGCCAGCAGCCTCCGGGCGCCGAATGAAAAACTGTTTTTT.

The V and J genes are TRBV5-1 and TRBJ2-7; D is unresolved. The germline V gene encodes CDR1 SGHRS and CDR2 YFSETQ. Trimming took 7 bases from V and 3 from J, leaving 20 bases between them. There are 15 residues in the CDR3. The CDR3 DNA sequence: TGCGCCAGCCGCCCCGGGTCTATCAACATCTACGAGCAGTACTTC. Translation gives CASRPGSINIYEQYF.

The gene calls are TRBV7-9 and TRBJ2-3; no reliable D call. The CDR3 is 14 amino acids. Germline values: CDR1 SEHNR, CDR2 FQNEAQ (reference sequence). Trimming pared 6 bases from V and 0 bases from J, leaving 10 bases between. The CDR3: CASRSSDSTDTQYF. CDR3 bases: TGTGCCAGCAGGTCGTCGGACAGCACAGATACGCAGTATTTT.

This rearrangement joins TRBV2 to TRBJ2-5; D gene ambiguous. Trimming left V 4 bases short and J 5 bases short, with 5 bases between. The CDR3 runs 11 residues. The germline V gene encodes CDR1 SNHLY and CDR2 FYNNEI. The CDR3 DNA sequence: TGTGCCAGCAGTGGAGAGGAGACCCAGTACTTC. Protein product: CASSGEETQYF.

In DNA, the CDR3 is TGTGCCAGCATACAGGGGGCGAGGACCGGGGAGCTGTTTTTT. Encoded protein: CASIQGARTGELFF. V is TRBV6-5 and J is TRBJ2-2; 9 positions agree with TRBD1. The ends lost 7 bases at V and 5 bases at J; junction bases unmatched: 5. The CDR3 has 14 residues. CDR1 and CDR2 from the germline V gene are MNHEY and SVGAGI.

The V and J genes are TRBV7-2 and TRBJ1-1; 11 nucleotides align to TRBD1. In germline, CDR1 is SGHTA, CDR2 FQGNSA. The CDR3 has 17 amino acids. V was pared by 2 bases and J by 0 bases, with 5 bases of the junction left unmatched. In DNA, the CDR3 is TGTGCCAGCAGCTTACAGGACAGGGGGCGGATGAACACTGAAGCTTTCTTT. As protein: CASSLQDRGRMNTEAFF.

Only a few counts were recorded for this clone. This rearrangement joins TRBV29-1 to TRBJ1-1; weak D call: TRBD1 (5 bases). From germline, CDR1 is SQVTM and CDR2 ANQGSEA. V lost 4 bases and J lost 5, with 11 bases in between. The CDR3 totals 12 residues. The CDR3 reads CSVGDLRTEAFF. DNA for the CDR3: TGCAGCGTTGGGGACCTGAGGACTGAAGCTTTCTTT.

This chain uses TRBV6-6 with TRBJ1-2; D not resolved. The germline V and J ends were trimmed by 0 bases and 0 bases, with 11 bases remaining between them. Germline CDR1 and CDR2: MNHNY and SVGAGI (reference sequence). The CDR3 runs to 16 residues. CDR3 in amino acids: CASSYSSADANYGYTF. The CDR3, as DNA: TGTGCCAGCAGTTACTCGTCTGCCGACGCTAACTATGGCTACACCTTC.

The chain combines TRBV10-3 with TRBJ2-3; D is possibly TRBD2 (5 bases). Germline V gene data show CDR1 as ENHRY and CDR2 as SYGVKD. V lost 7 bases to trimming and J lost 0 bases, with 11 bases between them. The CDR3 totals 14 residues. The CDR3 is CAIKLGSSTDTQYF. For the CDR3, the DNA is TGTGCCATCAAACTAGGTTCTAGCACAGATACGCAGTATTTT.

A remark on this clone: Compared with germline, one end of the junction differs, possibly owing to a read error. The J gene is TRBJ2-5, the V gene TRBV7-7, with 7 bases lining up with TRBD1. The CDR3 is 13 amino acids. Germline V gene sequence: CDR1 SSHAT, CDR2 FNYEAQ (reference sequence). The CDR3 reads CASSSDRDGTQYF. CDR3 DNA: TGTGCTAGCAGCTCTGACAGGGATGGGACCCAGTACTTC. Variable domain in full (rest from reference TRBV7-7 and TRBJ2-5): GAGVSQSPRYKVTKRGQDVTLRCDPISSHATLYWYQQALGQGPEFLTYFNYEAQPDKSGLPSDRFSAERPEGSISTLTIQRTEQRDSAMYRCASSSDRDGTQYFGPGTRLLVL.

V is TRBV9 and J is TRBJ1-5; 10 positions match TRBD1. Per germline, CDR1 SGDLS and CDR2 YYNGEE. The trim removed 1 base at V and 4 bases at J, leaving 8 bases unmatched. This CDR3 comprises 17 residues. The CDR3 region has the DNA TGTGCCAGCAGCGTAACGGGACAGGGGCGCTTTAATCAGCCCCAGCATTTT. This encodes CASSVTGQGRFNQPQHF.

The rearrangement uses TRBV19 and TRBJ2-7; D is unclear. From germline, CDR1 is LNHDA and CDR2 SQIVND (reference sequence). The CDR3 runs to 13 residues. Deletions cut 1 base from V and 7 bases from J, with 11 bases between. CDR3 nucleotides: TGTGCCAGTAGTATAGTTCCCAGGAGAGAGCAGTACTTC. Its translation: CASSIVPRREQYF.

This clone showed up just a few times. V gene TRBV7-6 combines with J gene TRBJ2-7; D perhaps matches TRBD1 (6 bases). Trimming took off 1 base at V and 3 bases at J, with 10 bases between the two ends. CDR1 SGHVS and CDR2 FNYEAQ come from the germline V gene. The CDR3 is 14 residues long. The CDR3 DNA follows: TGTGCCAGCAGCTTAGATCAGGGGAACTACGAGCAGTACTTC. Amino acids: CASSLDQGNYEQYF. Full variable domain (missing parts from reference TRBV7-6 and TRBJ2-7): GAGVSQSPRYKVTKRGQDVALRCDPISGHVSLYWYRQALGQGPEFLTYFNYEAQQDKSGLPNDRFSAERPEGSISTLTIQRTEQRDSAMYRCASSLDQGNYEQYFGPGTRLTVT.